The following is a TCR beta chain sequence with its context. Antigen: not known. CDR3 size: 15 residues. Germline V CDR1 and CDR2: SQVTM, ANQGSEA. Trimming removed 5 bases from V and 1 base from J; junction bases left unmatched: 8. TCRdb ran MiXCR on the reads and lists one entry per CDR3 protein. The table lists 200,000 to 300,000 distinct CDR3 sequences, less than 9.5% of them singletons. The sample comes from a study of T cell repertoires in cytomegalovirus infection. Whole-study context: Public TCR beta signature analysis indicated the presence of both CMV infection and matching HLA type. Study-wide points: Public TCR beta family frequency separated CMV-and-HLA carriers, including in an independent cohort.

The TCR comes from a human donor in good health (CMV status not recorded). Some clones in this sample may be carry-over from other donors' samples. This chain joins TRBV29-1 and TRBJ2-3; 8 nucleotides align to TRBD1. Sequencing was performed on PBMCs. This CDR3 reads CSVPPGGQGTDTQYF. CDR3 sequence (DNA): TGCAGCGTTCCCCCCGGGGGACAGGGCACAGATACGCAGTATTTT.